These 26 T cell receptor beta chains originate from one sample sequenced in a study of T cell repertoires in cytomegalovirus infection. The antigens of these receptors remain unknown. Each CDR3 protein gets one entry after TCRdb re-called the reads with MiXCR. Among about 60,000 distinct CDR3 sequences listed, 33% were seen once. Sequenced sample: PBMCs, sequenced either directly or after in vitro stimulation (not recorded which). Source of these receptors: a human donor in good health (CMV status not recorded). Some clones in this sample may be carry-over from other donors' samples.

The chain is built from TRBV12-3 or TRBV12-4 and TRBJ2-7, with D maybe TRBD1 (6 bases). Trimming left V 5 bases short and J 6 bases short, with 17 bases between. The length of the CDR3 is 14 residues. CDR3 sequence (DNA): TGTGCCAGCAGTCCCCGGACAGAACCCTCCGAGCAGTACTTC. Amino acid sequence: CASSPRTEPSEQYF.

This clonotype was found once. V gene TRBV27 combines with J gene TRBJ1-1, with no clear D. Germline loops: CDR1 MNHEY, CDR2 SMNVEV (reference sequence). The CDR3 is made up of 13 amino acids. Trimming left V 0 bases short and J 4 bases short, with 6 bases between. As DNA, the CDR3 is TGTGCCAGCAGTTTATCGATGGGCACTGAAGCTTTCTTT. Translated, it gives CASSLSMGTEAFF.

The gene calls are TRBV19 and TRBJ2-5, with D possibly being TRBD2 (6 bases). The CDR3 sequence is 13 residues long. In germline, CDR1 is LNHDA, CDR2 SQIVND (reference sequence). Trimming took 8 bases from V and 5 from J, leaving 15 bases between them. The chain's CDR3 is CASSLAERETQYF. CDR3 sequence (DNA): TGTGCCAGTTCGTTAGCGGAGAGGGAGACCCAGTACTTC.

The V call is TRBV2, the J call TRBJ1-1; D possibly corresponds to TRBD1 (5 bases). The V end was cut by 8 bases, the J end by 5 bases, with 9 bases between. Germline V gives CDR1 SNHLY, CDR2 FYNNEI. The CDR3 contains 11 residues. The DNA of the CDR3 is TGTGCCAGCGATGGGGGAACTGAAGCTTTCTTT. This translates into CASDGGTEAFF. The full variable domain, its missing parts supplied by reference TRBV2 and TRBJ1-1, is EPEVTQTPSHQVTQMGQEVILRCVPISNHLYFYWYRQILGQKVEFLVSFYNNEISEKSEIFDDQFSVERPDGSNFTLKIRSTKLEDSAMYFCASDGGTEAFFGQGTRLTVV.

This clonotype was recorded a few times. The chain combines TRBV4-2 with TRBJ1-4; TRBD1 matches at 8 bases. The germline CDR1 and CDR2 sequences are LGHNA and YNFKEQ. This CDR3 contains 14 residues. J gave up 7 bases and V 8 bases, and 9 bases lay outside the gene matches. CDR3 in DNA: TGTGCCAGCGCACGACAGGGGCGGGCTGAAAAACTGTTTTTT. Translation: CASARQGRAEKLFF.

The chain joins TRBV6-5 to TRBJ2-7, with 10 bases lining up with TRBD1. CDR1 and CDR2 (germline): MNHEY, SVGAGI. The CDR3 sequence is 16 residues long. The V gene end was trimmed by 2 bases and the J gene end by 5 bases; junction bases not matched to a gene: 9. The CDR3 loop is CASSYGLGTGVHEQYF. The CDR3 DNA follows: TGTGCCAGCAGTTACGGGCTTGGGACAGGGGTCCACGAGCAGTACTTC.

In its sample, this clonotype was seen a few times. This chain uses TRBV4-3 with TRBJ2-3; D call uncertain. This CDR3 has 14 amino acids. Germline loops: CDR1 LGHNA, CDR2 YSLEER. V lost 2 bases and J lost 2, with 8 bases in between. Here the CDR3 DNA reads TGCGCCAGCAGCCAACTAGGGATCACAGATACGCAGTATTTT. Protein: CASSQLGITDTQYF.

This clonotype was detected only a few times. The chain joins TRBV20-1 to TRBJ2-1, with a possible D match to TRBD2 (6 bases). Per germline, CDR1 DFQATT and CDR2 SNEGSKA (reference sequence). The V end was cut by 0 bases, the J end by 6 bases, with 18 bases between. CDR3 length: 16 amino acids. CDR3 amino acids: CSAREGGRDRGNEQFF. Here the CDR3 DNA reads TGCAGTGCTAGAGAGGGCGGGCGGGATCGGGGCAATGAGCAGTTCTTC.

This clonotype showed up many times. The CDR3 loop reads CASSLQRASVAYEQYF. The CDR3 coding sequence is TGTGCCAGCAGCTTACAACGGGCTAGCGTGGCCTACGAGCAGTACTTC. The gene calls are TRBV7-9 and TRBJ2-7, with a possible D match to TRBD2 (6 bases). This CDR3 spans 16 amino acids. From germline, CDR1 is SEHNR and CDR2 FQNEAQ (reference sequence). V shed 2 bases and J shed 2 bases, with 16 bases lying between them.

Only a few counts were recorded for this clonotype. The chain couples TRBV6-2 or TRBV6-3 to TRBJ2-7; 10 bases fit TRBD2. V was clipped by 0 bases and J by 2 bases; unmatched bases: 7. This CDR3 has 17 residues. The germline gives CDR1 MNHEY, CDR2 SVGEGT. This CDR3 is CASSYSRRTSGAYEQYF. The CDR3 bases are TGTGCCAGCAGTTACTCGAGGAGGACTAGCGGAGCCTACGAGCAGTACTTC.

The rearrangement links TRBV24-1 to TRBJ2-7, with D uncertain. V was trimmed by 8 bases and J by 2 bases, leaving 12 bases between them. This CDR3 comprises 13 residues. The germline V gene encodes CDR1 KGHDR and CDR2 SFDVKD. The CDR3 sequence is CATIRRSAYEQYF. CDR3 DNA sequence: TGTGCCACCATCCGTCGATCGGCCTACGAGCAGTACTTC.

The chain links TRBV12-3 or TRBV12-4 to TRBJ1-4, with TRBD1 matching 10 bases. This CDR3 is 16 amino acids long. After removal of 6 bases from V and 4 bases from J, the junction contained 8 bases not matched to a gene. CDR3 bases: TGTGCCAGCAGATCCCCCCGGGACAGGGGTAATGAAAAACTGTTTTTT. Translated: CASRSPRDRGNEKLFF.

This chain connects TRBV5-1 to TRBJ2-5, with 7 positions matching TRBD1. CDR1 is SGHRS, CDR2 YFSETQ, per germline. The CDR3 covers 14 residues. Unmatched junction bases numbered 3, after V lost 2 bases and J lost 2 bases. DNA of the CDR3: TGCGCCAGCAGCTTAGGACAGGAGCAAGAGACCCAGTACTTC. Protein product: CASSLGQEQETQYF.

The sample holds a few counts of this clonotype. This rearrangement joins TRBV11-2 to TRBJ2-1; 12 bases are a match to TRBD1. Germline lookup yields CDR1 SGHAT and CDR2 FQNNGV. There are 15 residues in the CDR3. The junction had 4 bases not matched to a gene; V was cut back by 6 bases and J by 4 bases. The CDR3 DNA reads as TGTGCCAGCAGTCGGGACAGGGGGCAATACAATGAGCAGTTCTTC. This gives the protein CASSRDRGQYNEQFF.

This clonotype was observed at least ten times. The chain has TRBV7-9 and TRBJ2-7; D possibly corresponds to TRBD2 (5 bases). The length of the CDR3 is 15 residues. Between the trimmed V and J ends, which lost 5 bases and 0 bases, there was a span of 14 bases. Germline assignment: CDR1 SEHNR and CDR2 FQNEAQ (reference sequence). The CDR3 reads CASSPASTSSYEQYF. In nucleotides, the CDR3 is TGTGCCAGCAGCCCGGCTAGCACGAGCTCCTACGAGCAGTACTTC. The entire variable domain, with the rest obtained from reference TRBV7-9 and TRBJ2-7, is as follows: DTGVSQNPRHKITKRGQNVTFRCDPISEHNRLYWYRQTLGQGPEFLTYFQNEAQLEKSRLLSDRFSAERPKGSFSTLEIQRTEQGDSAMYLCASSPASTSSYEQYFGPGTRLTVT.

There are many counts of this clonotype. This rearrangement joins TRBV7-2 to TRBJ2-3; 10 bases fit TRBD2. The junction had 8 bases not matched to a gene; V was cut back by 4 bases and J by 4 bases. The germline V gene encodes CDR1 SGHTA and CDR2 FQGNSA. The CDR3 covers 16 residues. The CDR3 sequence is CASSCGLAGESDTQYF. The CDR3 bases are TGTGCCAGCAGCTGCGGGCTAGCGGGAGAGTCAGATACGCAGTATTTT.

This chain links TRBV19 with TRBJ2-1, with TRBD1 as a possible D gene (6 bases). Trimming took off 4 bases at V and 5 bases at J, with 21 bases between the two ends. The germline CDR1 and CDR2 sequences are LNHDA and SQIVND (reference sequence). CDR3 size: 17 residues. The CDR3 here is CASSTTGSLSFNNEQFF. For the CDR3, the DNA is TGTGCCAGTAGTACAACAGGGTCCCTGAGTTTTAACAATGAGCAGTTCTTC. Full variable domain (rest looked up from reference TRBV19 and TRBJ2-1): DGGITQSPKYLFRKEGQNVTLSCEQNLNHDAMYWYRQDPGQGLRLIYYSQIVNDFQKGDIAEGYSVSREKKESFPLTVTSAQKNPTAFYLCASSTTGSLSFNNEQFFGPGTRLTVL.

This clonotype was seen only a few times. The rearrangement links TRBV7-6 to TRBJ2-3, with TRBD2 identical over 7 bases. The CDR3 has 16 amino acids. Trimming removed 6 bases from V and 5 bases from J; junction bases left unmatched: 14. The germline gives CDR1 SGHVS, CDR2 FNYEAQ. The DNA of the CDR3 is TGTGCCAGCAGGCCAGCGGCGGGAGCCGCAGGAGATACGCAGTATTTT. As protein: CASRPAAGAAGDTQYF.

This clonotype has a count of ten or more. This CDR3 is CASSGLAWMNYEQYF. In nucleotides, the CDR3 is TGTGCCAGCAGCGGACTAGCGTGGATGAACTACGAGCAGTACTTC. The rearrangement joins TRBV7-8 to TRBJ2-7; 9 nucleotides match TRBD2. The CDR3 runs to 15 residues. Trimming cost V 5 bases and J 3 bases; bases outside gene matches: 8. Germline V lookup: CDR1 SGHVS, CDR2 FQNEAQ.

J is TRBJ1-4 and V is TRBV4-3, with D possibly matching TRBD1 (5 bases). Trimming shortened V by 1 base and J by 5 bases, and 11 bases separated the two germline ends. The CDR3 sequence is 15 residues long. CDR1 is LGHNA, CDR2 YSLEER, per germline. The CDR3 DNA is TGCGCCAGCAGCCAAGCGGGACCGCCGAATGAAAAACTGTTTTTT. Amino acids: CASSQAGPPNEKLFF.

The CDR3, as DNA: TGTGCCAGCAGCGTCTCTGGGGGGGGATCCTACGAGCAGTACTTC. Protein: CASSVSGGGSYEQYF. The chain couples TRBV2 to TRBJ2-7; TRBD2 matches at 7 bases. V shed 6 bases and J 1 base; nucleotides not matched to a gene: 9. CDR3 length equals 15 residues. Looked up from germline, CDR1 is SNHLY and CDR2 is FYNNEI.

The chain combines TRBV7-6 with TRBJ2-5; D may be TRBD2 (5 bases). Germline CDR1 SGHVS, CDR2 FNYEAQ. The CDR3 is made up of 12 amino acids. V lost 5 bases to trimming and J lost 2 bases, with 6 bases between them. The CDR3 sequence: CASSEGQETQYF. The CDR3 nucleotides are TGTGCCAGCAGCGAGGGTCAAGAGACCCAGTACTTC.

This clonotype came up a few times. This chain links TRBV27 with TRBJ2-7; 7 nucleotides align to TRBD2. The junction had 10 bases not matched to a gene; V was cut back by 5 bases and J by 3 bases. Germline-derived CDR1 and CDR2 are MNHEY and SMNVEV (reference sequence). There are 15 residues in the CDR3. The CDR3 DNA reads as TGTGCCAGCAGTCCCCAGAGGGGAGGGATCTACGAGCAGTACTTC. Its translation is CASSPQRGGIYEQYF.

CDR3 nucleotide sequence: TGTGCCTGGGCTAGCGACTACAATGAGCAGTTCTTC. Its translation is CAWASDYNEQFF. The chain joins TRBV30 to TRBJ2-1, with TRBD2 as a possible D gene (6 bases). The V gene lost 5 bases and the J gene lost 3 bases, with 8 bases spanning the gap. CDR3 size: 12 residues. Germline V gene lookup returns CDR1 GTSNPN and CDR2 SVGIG (reference sequence).

This rearrangement joins TRBV12-3 or TRBV12-4 to TRBJ2-7; D remains ambiguous. Trimming removed 4 bases at V and 6 bases at J, with 16 bases between. The CDR3 has 14 amino acids. The CDR3 sequence: CASSSQVVVSEQYF. In DNA form, the CDR3 reads TGTGCCAGCAGTTCCCAGGTCGTTGTGAGCGAGCAGTACTTC.

The chain links TRBV15 to TRBJ1-6; D unresolved. Trimming took 3 bases from V and 3 from J, leaving 12 bases between them. Germline CDR1 reads LNHNV; CDR2 reads YYDKDF (reference sequence). The CDR3 runs 16 residues. The CDR3 loop is CATSSGYPNYNSPLHF. CDR3 DNA sequence: TGTGCCACCAGCAGTGGCTATCCTAACTATAATTCACCCCTCCACTTT.